One and the same sample provided the 23 T cell receptor beta chains below, sequenced in a study of shared clonotypes between healthy human individuals. Naive CD8 populations comprised CD45RO-negative cells positively selected for CCR7, excluding terminally differentiated effector memory CD45RA+ cells. Assay: immunoSEQ multiplex PCR; the TCRdb copy retains only in-frame clones and omits some. The sample has some 2 million clones, 85% to 95% seen once; the top ten hold 0.95% to 1.5%. The sequenced material came from naive CD8+ T cells sorted from blood. These receptors came from a man aged 18 to 29 in good health.

With regard to this clone: Given a much more abundant clone one base away, this may be a read error. The sample carries other DNA sequences with the same CDR3. The chain links TRBV5-6 to TRBJ2-7; D is ambiguous. V was shortened by 3 bases and J by 3 bases, with 4 bases between the two germline ends. Germline lookup yields CDR1 SGHDT and CDR2 YYEEEE. The CDR3 has 11 residues. This CDR3 is CASSSLYEQYF. The DNA of the CDR3 is TGTGCCAGCAGCTCCCTCTACGAGCAGTACTTC.

This chain links TRBV28 with TRBJ1-1, with 7 bases fitting TRBD1. Germline V gene data show CDR1 as MDHEN and CDR2 as SYDVKM. This CDR3 has 13 amino acids. J was trimmed by 1 base and V by 10 bases; bases with no gene match: 6. CDR3 DNA: TGTGCCAATAGAAGACAGGGGAACACTGAAGCTTTCTTT. This gives the protein CANRRQGNTEAFF.

This clone was seen a single time. The J gene is TRBJ2-3, the V gene TRBV2, with 12 bases lining up with TRBD2. Germline assignment: CDR1 SNHLY and CDR2 FYNNEI. CDR3 size: 18 residues. The V segment lost 6 bases and the J segment 2 bases; nucleotides outside the gene matches: 12. CDR3 nucleotides: TGTGCCAGCAGCCCAACTAGCGGGGGGCCCCTATTCACAGATACGCAGTATTTT. Translated, it gives CASSPTSGGPLFTDTQYF.

The chain links TRBV19 to TRBJ2-7; 7 bases agree with TRBD2. Germline V gives CDR1 LNHDA, CDR2 SQIVND (reference sequence). Unmatched junction bases numbered 5, after V lost 6 bases and J lost 0 bases. The CDR3 has 14 amino acids. CDR3 sequence (DNA): TGTGCCAGTAGCGATAGGGACTACTCCTACGAGCAGTACTTC. Translation gives CASSDRDYSYEQYF.

This chain uses TRBV19 with TRBJ1-1; no firm D call. CDR1 and CDR2 (germline): LNHDA, SQIVND (reference sequence). The CDR3 covers 14 residues. The V end lost 7 bases, the J end lost 0 bases, and 12 bases lay between the germline ends. The CDR3 DNA is TGTGCCAGTACCCATTCCGGGTTGAACACTGAAGCTTTCTTT. This translates into CASTHSGLNTEAFF.

The chain uses TRBV28 and TRBJ2-7; TRBD2 matches 8 bases. CDR3 length: 14 residues. V was clipped by 6 bases and J by 4 bases; unmatched bases: 8. The germline V gene has CDR1 MDHEN and CDR2 SYDVKM. The CDR3 nucleotides read TGTGCCAGCAGCGTCAGCGGGAGTGGTTACGAGCAGTACTTC. It yields the protein CASSVSGSGYEQYF.

The V gene is TRBV4-1, the J gene TRBJ2-1, with 10 nucleotides matching TRBD2. The CDR3 covers 15 residues. The junction had 5 bases not matched to a gene; V was cut back by 4 bases and J by 5 bases. The germline V gene has CDR1 MGHRA and CDR2 YSYEKL. The CDR3 nucleotides are TGCGCCAGCAGCCCTACCGGGACTAGCGACAATGAGCAGTTCTTC. Protein: CASSPTGTSDNEQFF.

J is TRBJ2-3 and V is TRBV7-9, with D hard to call. V was trimmed by 5 bases and J by 5 bases, leaving 11 bases between them. From germline, CDR1 is SEHNR and CDR2 FQNEAQ (reference sequence). CDR3 length: 13 residues. Here the CDR3 DNA reads TGTGCCAGCAGCCCCAAGGTCGGAGATACGCAGTATTTT. It yields the protein CASSPKVGDTQYF.

The genes are TRBV10-1 and TRBJ1-2; D call uncertain. V dropped 4 bases and J dropped 2 bases, with 8 bases sitting between them. This CDR3 contains 13 residues. Germline values: CDR1 WNHNN, CDR2 SYGVQD (reference sequence). The CDR3 DNA is TGCGCCAGCAGTGTGGGCATAAACTATGGCTACACCTTC. Translating gives CASSVGINYGYTF.

The chain is built from TRBV2 and TRBJ2-5; no clear D. The germline V gene has CDR1 SNHLY and CDR2 FYNNEI. Deletions cut 3 bases from V and 1 base from J, with 9 bases between. This CDR3 is built from 14 residues. The CDR3 spells CASSEVRAQETQYF. CDR3 DNA: TGTGCCAGCAGTGAGGTTAGGGCCCAAGAGACCCAGTACTTC.

The rearrangement links TRBV4-3 to TRBJ2-7; D gene ambiguous. V was clipped by 2 bases and J by 1 base, with 15 bases between them. Germline CDR1 is LGHNA and CDR2 is YSLEER. The CDR3 is 16 amino acids. In nucleotides, the CDR3 is TGCGCCAGCAGCCAAACAGCCGGTGGAGTTTCCTACGAGCAGTACTTC. This sequence encodes CASSQTAGGVSYEQYF.

The J gene is TRBJ1-1, the V gene TRBV6-1, with TRBD1 identical over 8 bases. This CDR3 comprises 15 residues. CDR1 is MNHNS and CDR2 is SASEGT in the germline V gene. The V segment lost 6 bases and the J segment 3 bases; nucleotides outside the gene matches: 9. CDR3 in DNA: TGTGCCAGCAGCCAGGGGGCTACAGGATACACTGAAGCTTTCTTT. It yields the protein CASSQGATGYTEAFF.

The genes are TRBV27 and TRBJ2-7; D remains ambiguous. V lost 7 bases to trimming and J lost 2 bases, with 15 bases between them. CDR3 size: 14 residues. CDR1 is MNHEY and CDR2 is SMNVEV in the germline V gene (reference sequence). For the CDR3, the DNA is TGTGCCAGCACCCCTAGAACGGCACCCTACGAGCAGTACTTC. Translating gives CASTPRTAPYEQYF.

A word on this clone: In the same sample, other DNA sequences code for this CDR3. The rearrangement joins TRBV10-3 to TRBJ2-7; D perhaps matches TRBD1 (5 bases). Per germline, CDR1 ENHRY and CDR2 SYGVKD. Trimming took 3 bases from V and 3 from J, leaving 12 bases between them. The CDR3 covers 14 residues. As DNA, the CDR3 is TGTGCCATCAGTGAAGGGCAGGGCTACTACGAGCAGTACTTC. This codes for CAISEGQGYYEQYF.

The V call is TRBV5-6, the J call TRBJ2-7; D unresolved. The V gene's germline CDR1 is SGHDT and CDR2 YYEEEE. Trimming left V 1 base short and J 0 bases short, with 11 bases between. CDR3 size: 15 residues. In DNA, the CDR3 is TGTGCCAGCAGCTTGATAACGGTGAGCTCCTACGAGCAGTACTTC. This sequence encodes CASSLITVSSYEQYF.

The V call is TRBV10-2, the J call TRBJ2-7, with 7 bases identical to TRBD2. J was trimmed by 0 bases and V by 9 bases; bases with no gene match: 8. Germline V gene lookup returns CDR1 WSHSY and CDR2 SAAADI. The CDR3 consists of 14 residues. CDR3 in amino acids: CARVAGDPSYEQYF. The CDR3 bases are TGCGCCAGAGTAGCGGGCGACCCCTCCTACGAGCAGTACTTC.

The J gene is TRBJ1-1, the V gene TRBV9; tentatively, D is TRBD1 (5 bases). Trimming removed 2 bases from V and 6 bases from J, with 11 bases in between. Germline assignment: CDR1 SGDLS and CDR2 YYNGEE. The CDR3 extends over 13 amino acids. The CDR3, as DNA: TGTGCCAGCAGCGTCGGACGACAGTCTGAAGCTTTCTTT. This codes for CASSVGRQSEAFF.

This clone was observed once. The same CDR3 also results from other DNA sequences found in this sample. V is TRBV5-1 and J is TRBJ1-1; D gene uncertain. V shed 0 bases and J shed 4 bases, with 7 bases lying between them. Per germline, CDR1 SGHRS and CDR2 YFSETQ. The CDR3 spans 13 residues. The CDR3 loop reads CASSLGGSTEAFF. DNA for the CDR3: TGCGCCAGCAGCTTGGGGGGATCCACTGAAGCTTTCTTT. Using reference TRBV5-1 and TRBJ1-1 for the parts outside the CDR3, the full variable domain is KAGVTQTPRYLIKTRGQQVTLSCSPISGHRSVSWYQQTPGQGLQFLFEYFSETQRNKGNFPGRFSGRQFSNSRSEMNVSTLELGDSALYLCASSLGGSTEAFFGQGTRLTVV.

This CDR3 is CASSLAQGGGYNEQFF. CDR3 nucleotides: TGTGCCAGCAGCTTAGCGCAGGGAGGGGGTTACAATGAGCAGTTCTTC. The chain joins TRBV7-9 to TRBJ2-1; D possibly corresponds to TRBD2 (7 bases). This CDR3 contains 16 residues. With 0 bases removed from V and 4 bases from J, the gap between germline ends came to 13 bases. Germline V gene sequence: CDR1 SEHNR, CDR2 FQNEAQ (reference sequence).

The V gene is TRBV4-3, the J gene TRBJ1-1, with D unresolved. Germline CDR1 is LGHNA and CDR2 is YSLEER. Trimming removed 3 bases at V and 0 bases at J, with 14 bases between. The CDR3 has 16 residues. For the CDR3, the DNA is TGCGCCAGCAGCCAGCTCCGCGGCTTGCTGAACACTGAAGCTTTCTTT. Its protein is CASSQLRGLLNTEAFF.

To note about this clone: The sample contains more than one DNA sequence encoding this CDR3. V usage is TRBV5-6 and J usage is TRBJ2-5; a weak D match, TRBD2 (5 bases). The V end was cut by 2 bases, the J end by 4 bases, with 6 bases between. Germline V gene data show CDR1 as SGHDT and CDR2 as YYEEEE. The CDR3 contains 12 residues. The DNA for the CDR3 is TGTGCCAGCAGCTTCGGAGGAGAGACCCAGTACTTC. It is translated as CASSFGGETQYF.

This sequence joins TRBV6-6 and TRBJ2-7, with D perhaps TRBD1 (7 bases). This CDR3 has 13 residues. The ends were cut back, 10 bases at V and 3 bases at J, with 16 bases in the middle. CDR1 is MNHNY and CDR2 is SVGAGI in the germline V gene (reference sequence). The CDR3 DNA sequence: TGTGCCACCAGGGGGGAGACGAACTACGAGCAGTACTTC. It encodes CATRGETNYEQYF.

Note on this clone: This same CDR3 is encoded by further DNA sequences in the sample. The chain combines TRBV5-1 with TRBJ2-1; D remains ambiguous. V lost 0 bases and J lost 5, with 3 bases in between. CDR1 is SGHRS, CDR2 YFSETQ, per germline. The CDR3 runs 12 residues. The CDR3 region has the DNA TGCGCCAGCAGCTTGGACGACAATGAGCAGTTCTTC. Its protein is CASSLDDNEQFF.